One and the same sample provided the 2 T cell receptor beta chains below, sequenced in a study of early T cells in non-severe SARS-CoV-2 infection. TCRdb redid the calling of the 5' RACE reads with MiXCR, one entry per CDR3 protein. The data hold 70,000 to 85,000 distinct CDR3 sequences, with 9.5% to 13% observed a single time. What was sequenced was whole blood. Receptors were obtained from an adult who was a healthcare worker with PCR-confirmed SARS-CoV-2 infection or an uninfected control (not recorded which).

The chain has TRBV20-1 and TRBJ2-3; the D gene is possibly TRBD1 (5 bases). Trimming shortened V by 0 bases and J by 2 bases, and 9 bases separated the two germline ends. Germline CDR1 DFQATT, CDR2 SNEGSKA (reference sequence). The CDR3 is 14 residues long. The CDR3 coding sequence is TGCAGTGCTAGAGATTTGGGGCCCACAGATACGCAGTATTTT. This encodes CSARDLGPTDTQYF.

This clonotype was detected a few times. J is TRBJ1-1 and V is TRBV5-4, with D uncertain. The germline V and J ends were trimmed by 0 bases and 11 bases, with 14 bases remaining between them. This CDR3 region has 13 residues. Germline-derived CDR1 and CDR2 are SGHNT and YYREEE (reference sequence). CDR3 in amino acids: CASSLGRERLAFF. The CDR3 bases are TGTGCCAGCAGCTTGGGACGGGAGCGCTTGGCTTTCTTT. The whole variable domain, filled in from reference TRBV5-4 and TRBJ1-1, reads ETGVTQSPTHLIKTRGQQVTLRCSSQSGHNTVSWYQQALGQGPQFIFQYYREEENGRGNFPPRFSGLQFPNYSSELNVNALELDDSALYLCASSLGRERLAFFGQGTRLTVV.